This record looks at one T cell receptor (beta chain) sequence and its context. This specimen belongs to a study of blood T cell repertoires in COVID-19. Across the study: The United States, Italy and Spain provided the acute and convalescent COVID-19 samples. PBMCs, B-cell-depleted T cells, or T cells were the source of the cDNA or gDNA that made up the material.

This CDR3 has 17 residues. V lost 2 bases and J 0 bases, leaving 17 bases between the germline ends. Per germline, CDR1 ENHRY and CDR2 SYGVKD. The assay was immunoSEQ multiplex PCR, and TCRdb's table has in-frame clones only and misses some. The table includes some 18,000 clones, about nine tenths detected once. The rearrangement uses TRBV10-3 and TRBJ2-7, with a weak D call TRBD1 (6 bases). The receptor was isolated from a human donor in a cohort sampled during active COVID-19. Sequencing was done on a sample of peripheral blood. CDR3 nucleotides: TGTGCCATCAGTGAGCCGAAGGACAGCGTCTTCTCCTACGAGCAGTACTTC. This translates into CAISEPKDSVFSYEQYF.